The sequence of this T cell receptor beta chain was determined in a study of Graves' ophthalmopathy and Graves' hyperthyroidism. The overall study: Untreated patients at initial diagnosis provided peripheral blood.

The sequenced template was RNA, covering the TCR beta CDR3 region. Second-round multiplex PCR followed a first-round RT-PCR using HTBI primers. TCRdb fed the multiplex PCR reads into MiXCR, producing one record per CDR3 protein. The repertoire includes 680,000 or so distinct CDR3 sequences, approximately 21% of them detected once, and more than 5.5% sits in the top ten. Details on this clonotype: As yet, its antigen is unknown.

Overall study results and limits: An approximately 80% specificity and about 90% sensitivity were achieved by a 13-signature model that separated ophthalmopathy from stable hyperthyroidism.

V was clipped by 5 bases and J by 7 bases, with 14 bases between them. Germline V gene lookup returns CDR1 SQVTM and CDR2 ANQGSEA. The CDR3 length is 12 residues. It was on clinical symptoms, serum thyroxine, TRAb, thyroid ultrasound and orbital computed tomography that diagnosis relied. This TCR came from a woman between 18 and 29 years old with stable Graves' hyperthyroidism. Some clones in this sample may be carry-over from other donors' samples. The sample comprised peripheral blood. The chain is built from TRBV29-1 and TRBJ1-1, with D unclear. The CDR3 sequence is CSVSISTHEAFF. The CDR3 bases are TGCAGCGTTTCTATTAGCACACATGAAGCTTTCTTT.